The clone carrying this TCR beta chain was observed a single time. The antigen is undetermined. The sample belongs to a study of cytomegalovirus exposure and HLA in healthy donors. Study-wide results and limits: One later analysis reportedly identified an Asian-associated ancestry cluster that showed fewer N-insertions than the roughly 670-donor mean. Within a later analysis, the majority of CMV-associated TCR beta chains appeared HLA-restricted.

The CDR3 is 14 residues long. V gave up 5 bases and J gave up 3 bases, with 13 bases separating them. Germline V gives CDR1 MGHDK, CDR2 SYGVNS. PCR employed 60 Vbeta and 13 Jbeta primers. Libraries were prepared by immunoSEQ multiplex PCR; TCRdb keeps only in-frame clonotypes and omits some of them. Of under 250,000 clones listed, just over 75% are singletons. Samples came from healthy bone marrow donors. Specimen: PBMCs. This receptor was obtained from a man younger than 35 in good health and CMV-seronegative. The J gene is TRBJ1-1, the V gene TRBV25-1; D gene ambiguous. The CDR3 DNA reads TGTGCCAGCAGTTCCCTGGGCCATGACACTGAAGCTTTCTTT. Translated: CASSSLGHDTEAFF. Filled out from reference TRBV25-1 and TRBJ1-1, the complete variable domain reads EADIYQTPRYLVIGTGKKITLECSQTMGHDKMYWYQQDPGMELHLIHYSYGVNSTEKGDLSSESTVSRIRTEHFPLTLESARPSHTSQYLCASSSLGHDTEAFFGQGTRLTVV.